The sequence of this TCR beta chain was determined in a study of blood T cell repertoires in COVID-19. In the study overall: Some COVID-19 samples were acute and others convalescent; all came from the United States, Italy and Spain. T cells, B-cell-depleted T cells, or PBMCs provided the cDNA or gDNA that served as material.

The CDR3 sequence is 14 residues long. Germline assignment: CDR1 LNHDA and CDR2 SQIVND (reference sequence). Trimming cost V 7 bases and J 8 bases; bases outside gene matches: 6. The authors' processing: From reference gene primer amplification, estimates of nucleated cell counts were derived. Sequenced by immunoSEQ multiplex PCR; TCRdb stores in-frame clones only, minus some. V, J and clone size are those of that table, while D and trimming were read from the DNA. The data contain 300,000 to 450,000 clones, around 87% of them singletons. Sequencing was carried out using peripheral blood. The receptor comes from a human donor in a cohort sampled during active COVID-19. This sequence joins TRBV19 and TRBJ2-1, with 12 positions matching TRBD2. The CDR3 loop is CASTRGLAGHEQFF. In DNA form, the CDR3 reads TGTGCCAGTACCCGAGGACTAGCGGGACATGAGCAGTTCTTC.